This T cell receptor beta chain is from a study of control samples from healthy donors and cancer patients. The protocol was immunoSEQ multiplex PCR, while the TCRdb copy is restricted to in-frame clones and leaves out a portion. The sample lists around 50,000 clones, approximately 95% occurring once. The sequence was collected from a man aged 25 to 45 in good health. The sample consisted of blood.

This CDR3 reads CASSVEGMDTQYF. CDR3 coding DNA: TGTGCCAGCAGCGTAGAAGGGATGGATACGCAGTATTTT. The chain employs TRBV9 and TRBJ2-3; D gene unclear. V lost 0 bases and J lost 6, with 8 bases in between. This CDR3 region has 13 residues. Germline CDR1 SGDLS, CDR2 YYNGEE.